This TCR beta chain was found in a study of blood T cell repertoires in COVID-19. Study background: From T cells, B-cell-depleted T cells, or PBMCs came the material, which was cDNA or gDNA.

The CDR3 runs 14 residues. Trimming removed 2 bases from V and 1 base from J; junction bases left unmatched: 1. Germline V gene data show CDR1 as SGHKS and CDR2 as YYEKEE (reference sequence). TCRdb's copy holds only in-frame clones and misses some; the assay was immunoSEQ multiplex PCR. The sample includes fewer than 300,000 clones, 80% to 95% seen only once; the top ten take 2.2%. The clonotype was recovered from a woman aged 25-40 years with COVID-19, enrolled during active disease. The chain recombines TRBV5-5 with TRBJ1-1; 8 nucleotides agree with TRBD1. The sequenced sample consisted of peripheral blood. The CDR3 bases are TGTGCCAGCAGCTTCGGACAGGGGAACACTGAAGCTTTCTTT. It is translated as CASSFGQGNTEAFF.